These 11 T cell receptor beta chains came from one sample sequenced in a study of T-cell reconstitution after alpha-beta-depleted transplantation in children. The library targeted TCRbeta and was prepared with unique molecular identifiers. TCRdb recomputed calls from the PCR reads with MiXCR, one row per CDR3 protein. The data show 130,000 to 150,000 distinct CDR3 sequences, around 10% seen once. The material sequenced was PBMCs, mostly from graft donor cells, taken 180 days after TCRalphabeta/CD19-depleted stem cell transplant. The source is a female patient under 10 years old who had a stem cell transplant for congenital amegakaryocytic thrombocytopenia, so the T cells may come from the graft donor.

This clonotype came up many times. The rearrangement joins TRBV7-2 to TRBJ1-2; 10 bases are a match to TRBD1. The ends lost 5 bases at V and 4 bases at J; junction bases unmatched: 7. The germline gives CDR1 SGHTA, CDR2 FQGNSA. CDR3 length: 15 residues. Written as DNA, the CDR3 is TGTGCCAGCAGCCGACAGGGGACAGGGGCCTATGGCTACACCTTC. Translated, it gives CASSRQGTGAYGYTF.

This clonotype was counted ten times or more. The rearrangement links TRBV10-3 to TRBJ2-3; 9 bases map to TRBD1. Germline CDR1 is ENHRY and CDR2 is SYGVKD. The CDR3 has 13 residues. V lost 11 bases, J lost 4 bases, and 7 bases stayed unmatched. The CDR3 loop is CAATGGAADTQYF. The DNA of the CDR3 is TGTGCCGCAACAGGGGGCGCCGCAGATACGCAGTATTTT.

This clonotype was observed many times. The CDR3 here is CASSLILGQGANVLTF. The CDR3 nucleotides read TGTGCCAGCAGTTTAATTTTAGGGCAAGGGGCCAACGTCCTGACTTTC. The rearrangement joins TRBV12-3 or TRBV12-4 to TRBJ2-6; D ambiguous. Trimming shortened V by 2 bases and J by 4 bases, and 12 bases separated the two germline ends. CDR3 size: 16 residues.

The sample holds many counts of this clonotype. This chain links TRBV20-1 with TRBJ2-5, with D unresolved. This CDR3 is 15 amino acids long. V lost 0 bases and J lost 5, with 16 bases in between. CDR1 DFQATT and CDR2 SNEGSKA come from the germline V gene (reference sequence). The CDR3 DNA reads TGCAGTGCTAGAGATGCTCCGACTGGGATGGAGACCCAGTACTTC. It yields the protein CSARDAPTGMETQYF.

The chain joins TRBV28 to TRBJ1-4; TRBD1 agrees at 7 bases. CDR3 length: 15 residues. Germline V CDR1 and CDR2: MDHEN, SYDVKM. The V gene end was trimmed by 10 bases and the J gene end by 3 bases; junction bases not matched to a gene: 11. The CDR3 here is CAITSSGTANEKLFF. In DNA form, the CDR3 reads TGTGCCATTACTAGCAGCGGGACAGCTAATGAAAAACTGTTTTTT.

This clonotype appeared a single time. This chain joins TRBV27 and TRBJ2-5, with 8 nucleotides matching TRBD2. CDR3 length equals 16 residues. V lost 11 bases to trimming and J lost 1 base; unmatched junction nucleotides: 15. Germline CDR1 is MNHEY and CDR2 is SMNVEV (reference sequence). This chain's CDR3 is CACGEGSGIFQETQYF. DNA of the CDR3: TGTGCCTGCGGGGAGGGTAGCGGGATCTTCCAAGAGACCCAGTACTTC.

The chain combines TRBV12-3 or TRBV12-4 with TRBJ1-4, with 8 bases matching TRBD1. The CDR3 consists of 15 residues. Trimming cost V 4 bases and J 7 bases; bases outside gene matches: 8. In DNA form, the CDR3 reads TGTGCCAGCAGTTCTGCAGGGGGCGCCCCTGAAAAACTGTTTTTT. Protein sequence: CASSSAGGAPEKLFF.

This clonotype was detected a few times. As DNA, the CDR3 is TGTGCCAGCAGTTATGTCCCTGGTTTTCCGGGCCGAAGCTCCTACAATGAGCAGTTCTTC. This gives the protein CASSYVPGFPGRSSYNEQFF. The V gene is TRBV6-2 or TRBV6-3, the J gene TRBJ2-1; D remains unclear. The CDR3 is 20 amino acids. Trimming took 3 bases from V and 0 from J, leaving 24 bases between them. Germline CDR1 and CDR2: MNHEY and SVGEGT.

This clonotype has just a few counts. The genes are TRBV20-1 and TRBJ2-1; TRBD2 might be the D (7 bases). Germline CDR1 reads DFQATT; CDR2 reads SNEGSKA (reference sequence). Deletions cut 2 bases from V and 0 bases from J, with 8 bases between. This CDR3 is built from 14 residues. The DNA of the CDR3 is TGCAGTGCTAGAAGGGGGGGCTCCTACAATGAGCAGTTCTTC. As protein: CSARRGGSYNEQFF.

Many counts were recorded for this clonotype. The chain couples TRBV29-1 to TRBJ2-1, with TRBD1 matching over 10 bases. V lost 7 bases, J lost 7 bases, and 13 bases stayed unmatched. The CDR3 length is 15 residues. Germline CDR1 reads SQVTM; CDR2 reads ANQGSEA. In nucleotides, the CDR3 is TGCAGCGCCTGGCTATCCGGGGACAGGGGTAATGAGCAGTTCTTC. Its protein product is CSAWLSGDRGNEQFF.

This clonotype was observed many times. The rearrangement uses TRBV7-3 and TRBJ2-1; D gene ambiguous. The V end lost 6 bases, the J end lost 0 bases, and 6 bases lay between the germline ends. Germline CDR1 and CDR2: SGHTA and FQGTGA. CDR3 length equals 13 residues. CDR3 nucleotide sequence: TGTGCCAGCAGTAAGGGCTCCTACAATGAGCAGTTCTTC. The encoded protein is CASSKGSYNEQFF.